These T cell receptor beta chains were read from a single sample in a study of blood T cell repertoires in COVID-19. Clones were read by immunoSEQ multiplex PCR, and TCRdb kept only the in-frame ones, dropping some. In the table there are 140,000 to 150,000 clones, over 80% of which are singletons. What was sequenced was peripheral blood. These receptors all stem from a man in his forties or fifties who had recovered from COVID-19. The CDR3 runs from the conserved cysteine through the conserved F or W. The D gene is left open where the match is weak. Clone size is given for some rows only: seen once, a few or many times, or a class if the clone is expanded.

TRBV19	NA	NA	CASTMAGPYNEQFF
TRBV21-1	NA	NA	CASSQNGEGEYNEQFF
TRBV7-2	TRBD2	NA	CASSETKAGGFRTDTQYF
TRBV7-2	NA	NA	CASSLVSGEDQPQHF
TRBV27	NA	NA	CASSSSFDITTGNQPQHF
TRBV7-6	TRBD2	NA	CASSPRGVWETQYF
TRBV5-1	TRBD1	NA	CASSLGQGTYGYTF
TRBV5-1	TRBD1	NA	CASSLDRGPGETQYF
TRBV19	NA	NA	CASSIRQTSTNYGYTF
TRBV5-6	TRBD2	few	CASSWGGGRYEQYF
TRBV4-2	NA	NA	CASSQEGGAMNEKLFF
TRBV2	TRBD2	NA	CASSGGGRGLQYF
TRBV27	NA	NA	CASGSTGLAYF
TRBV7-2	TRBD1	NA	CASSLAPTGATNYGYTF
TRBV19	TRBD1	NA	CASSIGQGYNEQFF
TRBV7-9	TRBD1	NA	CASSLDPGQGATNEKLFF
TRBV7-9	TRBD1	few	CASSLKQGVNYGYTF
TRBV5-4	NA	NA	CASSSAGTRDEKLFF
TRBV5-4	TRBD2	few	CASSFQRGANTDTQYF
TRBV6-2/TRBV6-3	NA	NA	CASSQGGEQYF
TRBV7-3	TRBD1	NA	CASSPRDRGTDTQYF
TRBV11-2	TRBD1	once	CASSLDVLDREYGYTF
TRBV6-2/TRBV6-3	TRBD1	NA	CASSPVSGTGEDTQYF
TRBV5-6	TRBD2	NA	CASSWGRGGRYEQYF
TRBV27	TRBD1	NA	CASSLAATGGQYF
TRBV7-2	TRBD1	NA	CASSSDTGANEKLFF
TRBV3-1/TRBV3-2	TRBD2	NA	CASSHPGTSGADEQFF